This TCR beta chain was profiled in a study of shared clonotypes between healthy human individuals. The CDR3 is 16 residues long. The germline CDR1 and CDR2 sequences are SGHTA and FQGNSA. Germline trimming cut 1 base from V and 4 bases from J; bases unmatched to any gene: 10. Profiled with immunoSEQ multiplex PCR; TCRdb holds only in-frame clones, not every one. Among hundreds of thousands of clones listed, around 96% were seen once. The chain carries TRBV7-2 and TRBJ2-7; 7 bases line up with TRBD2. Sequencing input: naive CD4+ T cells sorted from blood. As for subset: CD45RA+ positively selected. This TCR was sampled from a woman under 40 in good health. The CDR3 sequence: CASSLGRGRGRYEQYF. CDR3 DNA sequence: TGTGCCAGCAGCTTAGGGAGAGGGAGGGGCCGTTACGAGCAGTACTTC.